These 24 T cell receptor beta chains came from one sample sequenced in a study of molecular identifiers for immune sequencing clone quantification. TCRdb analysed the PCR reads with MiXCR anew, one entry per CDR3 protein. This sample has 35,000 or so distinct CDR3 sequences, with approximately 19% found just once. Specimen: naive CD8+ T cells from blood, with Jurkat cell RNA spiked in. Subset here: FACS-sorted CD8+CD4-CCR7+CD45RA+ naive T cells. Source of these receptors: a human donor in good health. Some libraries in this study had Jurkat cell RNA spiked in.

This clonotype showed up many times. The DNA for the CDR3 is TGTGCCACCAGTGGAGGATCCGGGGAGCTGTTTTTT. As protein: CATSGGSGELFF. The rearrangement links TRBV24-1 to TRBJ2-2; no definite D call. Germline V gene data show CDR1 as KGHDR and CDR2 as SFDVKD. This CDR3 spans 12 amino acids. Trimming took off 5 bases at V and 6 bases at J, with 6 bases between the two ends.

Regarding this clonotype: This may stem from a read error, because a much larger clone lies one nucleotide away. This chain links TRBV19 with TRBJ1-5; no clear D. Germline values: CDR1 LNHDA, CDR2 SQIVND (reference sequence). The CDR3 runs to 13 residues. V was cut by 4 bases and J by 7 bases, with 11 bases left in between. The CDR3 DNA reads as TGTGCCAGTAGTACAAACACCGACCAGCCCCAGCATTTT. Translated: CASSTNTDQPQHF.

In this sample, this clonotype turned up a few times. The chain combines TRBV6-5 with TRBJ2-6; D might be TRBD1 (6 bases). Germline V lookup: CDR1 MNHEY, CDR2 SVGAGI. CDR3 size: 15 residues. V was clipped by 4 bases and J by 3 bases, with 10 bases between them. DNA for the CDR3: TGTGCCAGCAGTTCCACAGGGTATGGGGCCAACGTCCTGACTTTC. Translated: CASSSTGYGANVLTF.

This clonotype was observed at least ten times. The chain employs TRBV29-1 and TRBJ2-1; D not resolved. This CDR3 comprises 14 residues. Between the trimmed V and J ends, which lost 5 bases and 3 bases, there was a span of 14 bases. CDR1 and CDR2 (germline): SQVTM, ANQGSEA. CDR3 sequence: CSVPDPKRYNEQFF. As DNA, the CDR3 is TGCAGCGTTCCGGATCCGAAACGCTACAATGAGCAGTTCTTC.

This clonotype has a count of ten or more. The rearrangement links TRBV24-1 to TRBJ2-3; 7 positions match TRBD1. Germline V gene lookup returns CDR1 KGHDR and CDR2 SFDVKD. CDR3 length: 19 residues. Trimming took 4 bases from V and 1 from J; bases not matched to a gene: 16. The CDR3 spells CATSDQYDRDEDGTDTQYF. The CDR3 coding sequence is TGTGCCACCAGTGACCAATATGACAGGGATGAGGACGGCACAGATACGCAGTATTTT.

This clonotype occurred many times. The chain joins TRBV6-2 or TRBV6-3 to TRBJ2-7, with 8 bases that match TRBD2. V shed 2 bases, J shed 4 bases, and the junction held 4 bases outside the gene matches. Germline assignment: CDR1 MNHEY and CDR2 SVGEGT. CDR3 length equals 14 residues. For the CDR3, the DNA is TGTGCCAGCAGTTACGTCCTAGCGGGTTACGAGCAGTACTTC. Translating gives CASSYVLAGYEQYF.

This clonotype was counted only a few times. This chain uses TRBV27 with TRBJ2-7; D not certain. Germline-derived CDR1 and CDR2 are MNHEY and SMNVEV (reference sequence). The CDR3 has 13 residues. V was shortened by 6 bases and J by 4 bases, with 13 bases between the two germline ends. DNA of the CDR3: TGTGCCAGCAGCCCAAACCCCATATACGAGCAGTACTTC. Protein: CASSPNPIYEQYF.

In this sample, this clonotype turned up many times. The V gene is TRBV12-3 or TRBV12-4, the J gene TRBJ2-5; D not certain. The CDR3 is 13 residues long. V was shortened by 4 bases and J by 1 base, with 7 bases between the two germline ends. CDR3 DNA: TGTGCCAGCAGTTCTGACACCCAAGAGACCCAGTACTTC. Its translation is CASSSDTQETQYF.

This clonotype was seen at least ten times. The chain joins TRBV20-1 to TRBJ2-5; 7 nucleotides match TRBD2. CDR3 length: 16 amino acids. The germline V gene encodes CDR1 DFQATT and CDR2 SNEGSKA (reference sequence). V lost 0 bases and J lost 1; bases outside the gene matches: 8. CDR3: CSARDNRDYSQETQYF. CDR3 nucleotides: TGCAGTGCTAGAGATAACCGGGACTATTCCCAAGAGACCCAGTACTTC.

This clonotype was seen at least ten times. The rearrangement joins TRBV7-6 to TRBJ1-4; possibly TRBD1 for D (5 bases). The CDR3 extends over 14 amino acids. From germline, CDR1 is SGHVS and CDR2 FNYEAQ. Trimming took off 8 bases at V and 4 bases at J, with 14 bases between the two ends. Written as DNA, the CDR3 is TGTGCCAGCGCGGGGGACGGTTATAATGAAAAACTGTTTTTT. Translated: CASAGDGYNEKLFF.

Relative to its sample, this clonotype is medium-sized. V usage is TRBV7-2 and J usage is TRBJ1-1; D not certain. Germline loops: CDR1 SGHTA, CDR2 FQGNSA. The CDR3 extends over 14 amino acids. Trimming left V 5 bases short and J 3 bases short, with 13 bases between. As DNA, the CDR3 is TGTGCCAGCAGCCTAGAGGTTGGTTACACTGAAGCTTTCTTT. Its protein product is CASSLEVGYTEAFF.

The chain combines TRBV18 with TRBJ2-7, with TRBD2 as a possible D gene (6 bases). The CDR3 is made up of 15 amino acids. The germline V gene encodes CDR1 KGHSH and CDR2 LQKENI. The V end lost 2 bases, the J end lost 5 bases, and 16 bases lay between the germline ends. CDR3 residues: CASSPAGKASNEQYF. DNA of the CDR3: TGTGCCAGCTCACCAGCGGGGAAGGCAAGCAACGAGCAGTACTTC.

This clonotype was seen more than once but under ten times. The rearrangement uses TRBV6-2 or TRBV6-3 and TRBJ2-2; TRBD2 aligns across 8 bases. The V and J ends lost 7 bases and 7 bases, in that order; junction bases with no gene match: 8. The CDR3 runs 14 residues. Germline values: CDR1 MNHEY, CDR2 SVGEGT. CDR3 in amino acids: CASTGTSVGGELFF. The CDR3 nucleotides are TGTGCCAGCACCGGGACTAGTGTAGGCGGGGAGCTGTTTTTT.

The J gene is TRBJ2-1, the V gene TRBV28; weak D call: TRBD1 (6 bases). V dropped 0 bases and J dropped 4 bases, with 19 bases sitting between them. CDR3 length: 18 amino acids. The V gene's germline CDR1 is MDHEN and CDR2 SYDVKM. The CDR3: CASSLWLSSGDRYNEQFF. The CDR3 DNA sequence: TGTGCCAGCAGTTTATGGCTCTCTTCAGGGGATCGGTACAATGAGCAGTTCTTC.

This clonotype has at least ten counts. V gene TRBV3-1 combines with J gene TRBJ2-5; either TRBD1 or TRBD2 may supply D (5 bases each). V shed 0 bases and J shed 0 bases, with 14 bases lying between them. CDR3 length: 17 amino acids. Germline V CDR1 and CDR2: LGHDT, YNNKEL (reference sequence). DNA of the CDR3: TGTGCCAGCAGCCAAGATCTATGGGACGGAAACCAAGAGACCCAGTACTTC. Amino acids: CASSQDLWDGNQETQYF.

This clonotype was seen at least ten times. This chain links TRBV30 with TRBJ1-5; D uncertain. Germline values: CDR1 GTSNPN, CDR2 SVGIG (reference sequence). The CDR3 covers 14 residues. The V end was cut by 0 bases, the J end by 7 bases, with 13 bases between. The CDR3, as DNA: TGTGCCTGGAGTGTGGGTCGGGGTTCCCAGCCCCAGCATTTT. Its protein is CAWSVGRGSQPQHF.

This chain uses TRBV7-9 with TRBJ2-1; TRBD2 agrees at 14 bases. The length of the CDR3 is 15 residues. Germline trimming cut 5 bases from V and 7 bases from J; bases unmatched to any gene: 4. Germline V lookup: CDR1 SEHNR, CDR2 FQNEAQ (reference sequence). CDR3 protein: CASSRLAGGRNEQFF. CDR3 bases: TGTGCCAGCAGCCGACTAGCGGGGGGGAGAAATGAGCAGTTCTTC. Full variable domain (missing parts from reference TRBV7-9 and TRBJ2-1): DTGVSQNPRHKITKRGQNVTFRCDPISEHNRLYWYRQTLGQGPEFLTYFQNEAQLEKSRLLSDRFSAERPKGSFSTLEIQRTEQGDSAMYLCASSRLAGGRNEQFFGPGTRLTVL.

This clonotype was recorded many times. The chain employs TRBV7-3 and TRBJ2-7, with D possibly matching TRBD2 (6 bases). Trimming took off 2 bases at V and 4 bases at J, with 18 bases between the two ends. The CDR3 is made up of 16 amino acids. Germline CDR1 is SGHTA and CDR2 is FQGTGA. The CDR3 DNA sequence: TGTGCCAGCAGCTTACTGTGGATGGGGGGAAGATACGAGCAGTACTTC. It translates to CASSLLWMGGRYEQYF.

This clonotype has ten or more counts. CDR3 DNA sequence: TGTGCCAGCAGTGAATTAGGGGCCGTGTCCTACAATGAGCAGTTCTTC. Protein sequence: CASSELGAVSYNEQFF. The chain uses TRBV25-1 and TRBJ2-1, with D possibly TRBD1 on 5 matching bases. Germline CDR1 and CDR2: MGHDK and SYGVNS. The V end was cut by 1 base, the J end by 1 base, with 11 bases between. The CDR3 has 16 residues.

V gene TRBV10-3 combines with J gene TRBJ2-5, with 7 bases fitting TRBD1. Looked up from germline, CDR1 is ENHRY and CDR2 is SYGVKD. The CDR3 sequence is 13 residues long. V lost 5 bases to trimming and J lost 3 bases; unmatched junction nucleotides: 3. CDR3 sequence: CAISPGTEETQYF. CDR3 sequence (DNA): TGTGCCATCAGTCCCGGGACAGAAGAGACCCAGTACTTC.

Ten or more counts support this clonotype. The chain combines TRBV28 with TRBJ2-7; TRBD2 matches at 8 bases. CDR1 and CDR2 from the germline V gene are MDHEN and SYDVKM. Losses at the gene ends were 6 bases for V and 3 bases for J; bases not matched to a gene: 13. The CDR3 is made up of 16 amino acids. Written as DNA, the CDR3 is TGTGCCAGCAGACCTAGCAAACTAGCGGTCTACTACGAGCAGTACTTC. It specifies CASRPSKLAVYYEQYF. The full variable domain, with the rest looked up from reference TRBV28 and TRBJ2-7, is DVKVTQSSRYLVKRTGEKVFLECVQDMDHENMFWYRQDPGLGLRLIYFSYDVKMKEKGDIPEGYSVSREKKERFSLILESASTNQTSMYLCASRPSKLAVYYEQYFGPGTRLTVT.

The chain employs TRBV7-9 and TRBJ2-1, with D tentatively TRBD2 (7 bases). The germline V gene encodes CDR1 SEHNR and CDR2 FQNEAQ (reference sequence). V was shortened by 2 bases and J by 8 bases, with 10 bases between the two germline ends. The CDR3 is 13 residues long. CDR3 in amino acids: CASSLLGGDEQFF. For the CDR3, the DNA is TGTGCCAGCAGCTTATTAGGGGGGGATGAGCAGTTCTTC.

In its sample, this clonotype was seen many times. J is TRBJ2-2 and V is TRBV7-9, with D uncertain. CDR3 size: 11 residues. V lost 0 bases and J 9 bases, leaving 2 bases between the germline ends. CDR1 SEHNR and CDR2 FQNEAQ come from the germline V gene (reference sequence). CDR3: CASSLARELFF. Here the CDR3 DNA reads TGTGCCAGCAGCTTAGCGCGGGAGCTGTTTTTT.

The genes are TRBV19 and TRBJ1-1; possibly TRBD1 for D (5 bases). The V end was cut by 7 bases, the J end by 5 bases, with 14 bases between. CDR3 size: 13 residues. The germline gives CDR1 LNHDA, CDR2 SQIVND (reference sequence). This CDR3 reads CASTTPGGTEAFF. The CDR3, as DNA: TGTGCCAGTACCACCCCGGGGGGAACTGAAGCTTTCTTT.